This entry concerns a single TCR beta chain. The antigen is unknown. Sequenced by immunoSEQ multiplex PCR; TCRdb stores in-frame clones only, minus some. Of roughly 150,000 clones detected, under 95% appear once; the ten largest clones hold 4% to 5.5%. Trimming took 3 bases from V and 8 from J; bases not matched to a gene: 12. This CDR3 is built from 15 residues. Germline CDR1 reads GTSNPN; CDR2 reads SVGIG (reference sequence). This record comes from a study of T cell responses to AZD1222 COVID-19 vaccine. Study in general: Timing groups of about 4 and about 12 weeks for second doses were pooled.

Study findings and constraints: White British people made up most donors, females outnumbered males, and clonal diversity was possibly underestimated. Across spike, vaccine-associated CD4 TCRs were found, dominant at 160-218 and 743-854.

The sequence came from an adult in good health. The sample in question was peripheral blood, obtained on day 0 of AZD1222 vaccination. V gene TRBV30 combines with J gene TRBJ1-2; TRBD1 aligns across 10 bases. The CDR3: CAWSIRDRGMGGYTF. In nucleotides, the CDR3 is TGTGCCTGGAGCATCCGGGACAGGGGAATGGGAGGCTACACCTTC. The whole variable domain, remainder taken from reference TRBV30 and TRBJ1-2, is SQTIHQWPATLVQPVGSPLSLECTVEGTSNPNLYWYRQAAGRGLQLLFYSVGIGQISSEVPQNLSASRPQDRQFILSSKKLLLSDSGFYLCAWSIRDRGMGGYTFGSGTRLTVV.